The 16 T cell receptor beta chains below were found in one sample sequenced in a study of blood T cell repertoires in COVID-19. Assay used: immunoSEQ multiplex PCR; TCRdb lists only in-frame clones, some missing. The data contain some 150,000 clones, 80% of them singletons. Material for sequencing was peripheral blood. The receptors originated from a man between 60 and 75 years old with active or convalescent COVID-19.

The chain carries TRBV6-2 or TRBV6-3 and TRBJ2-3, with TRBD1 as a possible D gene (6 bases). The germline V gene encodes CDR1 MNHEY and CDR2 SVGEGT. The V end was cut by 0 bases, the J end by 7 bases, with 11 bases between. This CDR3 has 14 amino acids. CDR3 DNA: TGTGCCAGCAGTTACTCAGGGGGTGAAAATACGCAGTATTTT. As protein: CASSYSGGENTQYF.

The chain is built from TRBV5-6 and TRBJ2-3; 8 bases fit TRBD2. Per germline, CDR1 SGHDT and CDR2 YYEEEE. This CDR3 has 17 amino acids. Trimming took 4 bases from V and 1 from J; bases not matched to a gene: 11. Here the CDR3 reads CASSRTSRRAGTDTQYF. CDR3 bases: TGTGCCAGCAGCCGGACTAGCCGAAGGGCGGGCACAGATACGCAGTATTTT.

The chain recombines TRBV7-8 with TRBJ2-1, with 8 nucleotides matching TRBD2. The CDR3 covers 13 residues. Unmatched junction bases numbered 6, after V lost 5 bases and J lost 9 bases. Germline V gene data show CDR1 as SGHVS and CDR2 as FQNEAQ. The CDR3 reads CASSLSGKAEQFF. The CDR3 DNA sequence: TGTGCCAGCAGCCTTAGCGGGAAGGCTGAGCAGTTCTTC.

The chain employs TRBV2 and TRBJ2-7; 10 positions agree with TRBD1. CDR1 is SNHLY, CDR2 FYNNEI, per germline. V lost 4 bases and J lost 2; bases outside the gene matches: 5. The CDR3 length is 15 residues. The CDR3 is CASSGRTGGTYEQYF. The CDR3, as DNA: TGTGCCAGCAGTGGCAGGACAGGGGGAACCTACGAGCAGTACTTC.

The gene calls are TRBV10-3 and TRBJ2-7; 8 bases align to TRBD2. The DNA matches TRBJ2-1 better at its end, which makes the J call doubtful. CDR3 length: 13 residues. Per the germline V gene, CDR1 is ENHRY and CDR2 is SYGVKD. The CDR3 spells CAISGTSSNEQFF. As DNA, the CDR3 is TGTGCCATCAGTGGGACTAGCAGTAATGAGCAGTTCTTC.

This clone has just a few counts. The chain carries TRBV28 and TRBJ2-3; 11 positions agree with TRBD2. Germline V gene data show CDR1 as MDHEN and CDR2 as SYDVKM. This CDR3 comprises 16 residues. V lost 6 bases and J lost 5; bases outside the gene matches: 10. CDR3 nucleotide sequence: TGTGCCAGCAGCCCACTAGCGGGAGAACGTAGAGATACGCAGTATTTT. Protein: CASSPLAGERRDTQYF.

V gene TRBV28 combines with J gene TRBJ1-5, with TRBD1 identical over 8 bases. V lost 4 bases to trimming and J lost 5 bases; unmatched junction nucleotides: 7. The CDR3 is 15 residues long. The germline V gene has CDR1 MDHEN and CDR2 SYDVKM. The CDR3 DNA reads as TGTGCCAGCAGTTCCCTGGACAGGGATGATCAGCCCCAGCATTTT. Amino acid sequence: CASSSLDRDDQPQHF.

The chain is built from TRBV12-5 and TRBJ1-5; tentatively, D is TRBD1 (5 bases). This CDR3 has 14 amino acids. Germline CDR1 LGHNT, CDR2 FRNRAP. V was cut by 7 bases and J by 1 base, with 11 bases left in between. The DNA of the CDR3 is TGTGCTAGTGCTTGGGGGGTAAGCAATCAGCCCCAGCATTTT. Its translation: CASAWGVSNQPQHF.

V is TRBV5-1 and J is TRBJ1-2; the D gene is possibly TRBD1 (6 bases). Between the trimmed V and J ends, which lost 4 bases and 2 bases, there was a span of 12 bases. CDR3 length: 14 residues. Germline V CDR1 and CDR2: SGHRS, YFSETQ. The CDR3 loop is CASSGAGANYGYTF. CDR3 nucleotide sequence: TGCGCCAGCAGCGGGGCAGGGGCGAACTATGGCTACACCTTC.

The chain employs TRBV7-8 and TRBJ2-7; 12 bases are a match to TRBD2. Germline assignment: CDR1 SGHVS and CDR2 FQNEAQ. This CDR3 has 16 amino acids. V lost 5 bases and J lost 7; bases outside the gene matches: 12. DNA of the CDR3: TGTGCCAGCAGCCCGTCTTCTAGCGGGAGGGCGAGTGAGCAGTACTTC. Encoded protein: CASSPSSSGRASEQYF.

The chain is built from TRBV2 and TRBJ1-1; D not certain. V lost 7 bases and J lost 1, with 16 bases in between. Germline CDR1 reads SNHLY; CDR2 reads FYNNEI. This CDR3 has 15 amino acids. CDR3 sequence reads: CASTPIGRGNTEAFF. For the CDR3, the DNA is TGTGCCAGCACTCCGATCGGGCGGGGGAACACTGAAGCTTTCTTT. The full variable domain, with the rest looked up from reference TRBV2 and TRBJ1-1, is EPEVTQTPSHQVTQMGQEVILRCVPISNHLYFYWYRQILGQKVEFLVSFYNNEISEKSEIFDDQFSVERPDGSNFTLKIRSTKLEDSAMYFCASTPIGRGNTEAFFGQGTRLTVV.

The V and J genes are TRBV5-4 and TRBJ2-1; 12 nucleotides line up with TRBD2. This CDR3 is 16 amino acids long. The V segment lost 2 bases and the J segment 4 bases; nucleotides outside the gene matches: 4. Germline-derived CDR1 and CDR2 are SGHNT and YYREEE (reference sequence). The CDR3 sequence: CASSLDGTSGYNEQFF. Here the CDR3 DNA reads TGTGCCAGCAGCTTAGACGGGACTAGCGGGTACAATGAGCAGTTCTTC.

In its sample, this clone was seen once. The chain carries TRBV19 and TRBJ1-1, with D hard to call. Germline assignment: CDR1 LNHDA and CDR2 SQIVND (reference sequence). Trimming pared 10 bases from V and 1 base from J, leaving 16 bases between. There are 14 residues in the CDR3. The chain's CDR3 is CATQSAAGNTEAFF. The CDR3 bases are TGTGCCACCCAATCAGCGGCAGGGAACACTGAAGCTTTCTTT.

This clone was detected only once. The chain has TRBV4-1 and TRBJ2-2; 12 nucleotides align to TRBD2. CDR3 length: 16 residues. Per the germline V gene, CDR1 is MGHRA and CDR2 is YSYEKL. Losses at the gene ends were 3 bases for V and 3 bases for J; bases not matched to a gene: 2. The CDR3 region has the DNA TGCGCCAGCAGCCATCGACTAGCGGGAGACACCGGGGAGCTGTTTTTT. This encodes CASSHRLAGDTGELFF.

The genes are TRBV23-1 and TRBJ2-3; 10 bases agree with TRBD2. TRBV23-1 is annotated as an ORF whose role is uncertain. CDR3 length: 22 amino acids. V lost 3 bases to trimming and J lost 0 bases; unmatched junction nucleotides: 21. The CDR3 DNA sequence: TGCGCCAGCAGTCACCTGGAAAGGGTAATAGCGGGAGGTACAACTAGCACAGATACGCAGTATTTT. Its translation is CASSHLERVIAGGTTSTDTQYF.

J is TRBJ2-5 and V is TRBV5-1; 9 bases match TRBD1. The CDR3 is 15 residues long. CDR1 is SGHRS, CDR2 YFSETQ, per germline. Trimming cost V 2 bases and J 5 bases; bases outside gene matches: 7. The chain's CDR3 is CASSFSTGGEETQYF. CDR3 DNA sequence: TGCGCCAGCAGCTTCTCTACAGGGGGCGAGGAGACCCAGTACTTC.